What follows describes a single T cell receptor beta chain. Authors' data handling: By means of reference gene primer amplification, nucleated cell counts were estimated. This table comes from immunoSEQ multiplex PCR, and its TCRdb copy is limited to in-frame clones, with some not included. V and J calls and clone size come straight from that table; D and trimming were deduced from the DNA. The sample yields some 200,000 clones, over 75% seen once. This sample was included in a study of blood T cell repertoires in COVID-19. Across the whole study: The study drew acute and convalescent COVID-19 samples from the United States, Italy and Spain. In each case, the material was cDNA or gDNA derived from T cells, B-cell-depleted T cells, or PBMCs.

Sequenced sample: peripheral blood. The TCR originated in a man at least 80 years old with acute or convalescent COVID-19.

The CDR3 reads CASTPGQLANQPQHF. The CDR3 DNA is TGTGCCAGCACCCCTGGACAGTTGGCAAATCAGCCCCAGCATTTT. This chain connects TRBV19 to TRBJ1-5; D possibly corresponds to TRBD1 (6 bases). CDR1 LNHDA and CDR2 SQIVND come from the germline V gene (reference sequence). The CDR3 has 15 residues. Trimming left V 9 bases short and J 4 bases short, with 19 bases between.